The rows below give T cell receptor beta chains drawn from one sample of a study of T cells after yellow fever vaccination. Via MiXCR, TCRdb re-called the 5' RACE reads, giving one row per CDR3 protein. The sample lists some 300,000 distinct CDR3 sequences; roughly 10% were seen once. The sample here was CD4+ T cells sorted from PBMCs, taken 45 days after the yellow fever booster vaccination. The origin of the receptors is a man younger than 35 who received the YFV17D yellow fever vaccine. Each CDR3 is given with its conserved first and last residue. The order of the fields is CDR3 protein, V gene, J gene.

CDR3 protein: CASSFGAFYGYTF
V gene: TRBV7-2
J gene: TRBJ1-2

CDR3 protein: CASSRLPNYGYTF
V gene: TRBV7-9
J gene: TRBJ1-2

CDR3 protein: CASSLQDSENIQYF
V gene: TRBV19
J gene: TRBJ2-4

CDR3 protein: CASSLEGGSYQPQHF
V gene: TRBV5-1
J gene: TRBJ1-5

CDR3 protein: CASSGDGLGTF
V gene: TRBV7-9
J gene: TRBJ1-2

CDR3 protein: CASSFRFRAEETQYF
V gene: TRBV27
J gene: TRBJ2-5

CDR3 protein: CASSVEPSGGQHF
V gene: TRBV9
J gene: TRBJ1-5

CDR3 protein: CASSQVDSQGTQYF
V gene: TRBV4-3
J gene: TRBJ2-3

CDR3 protein: CATSRGPSGGNFNEQFF
V gene: TRBV15
J gene: TRBJ2-1

CDR3 protein: CSARFGVWGQGVPPQHF
V gene: TRBV20-1
J gene: TRBJ1-5

CDR3 protein: CASSSTLFRGSEAFF
V gene: TRBV5-1
J gene: TRBJ1-1

CDR3 protein: CASSLGIQGGEQFF
V gene: TRBV7-2
J gene: TRBJ2-1

CDR3 protein: CASSQGTGDYGYTF
V gene: TRBV4-1
J gene: TRBJ1-2

CDR3 protein: CASSFFRRDEQFF
V gene: TRBV7-2
J gene: TRBJ2-1

CDR3 protein: CASSSWDHLKTNYGYTF
V gene: TRBV5-5
J gene: TRBJ1-2

CDR3 protein: CASSLGAGRADTQYF
V gene: TRBV5-1
J gene: TRBJ2-3

CDR3 protein: CASSLWAAYGYTF
V gene: TRBV7-2
J gene: TRBJ1-2

CDR3 protein: CASSLAGTGGSSGFF
V gene: TRBV7-2
J gene: TRBJ1-1

CDR3 protein: CASNTRGANYGYTF
V gene: TRBV12-3/TRBV12-4
J gene: TRBJ1-2

CDR3 protein: CATAGQGSYNEQFF
V gene: TRBV24-1
J gene: TRBJ2-1

CDR3 protein: CASSDLRGGETQYF
V gene: TRBV9
J gene: TRBJ2-5

CDR3 protein: CASSVEGGNTIYF
V gene: TRBV9
J gene: TRBJ1-3

CDR3 protein: CATSRDGVGYGYTF
V gene: TRBV15
J gene: TRBJ1-2

CDR3 protein: CASSLEWAGLVFF
V gene: TRBV5-5
J gene: TRBJ2-1

CDR3 protein: CASSLNAGRDLGNTIYF
V gene: TRBV5-1
J gene: TRBJ1-3

CDR3 protein: CASSQDRGYQETQYF
V gene: TRBV4-3
J gene: TRBJ2-5

CDR3 protein: CASSSTWQNTEAFF
V gene: TRBV18
J gene: TRBJ1-1

CDR3 protein: CASSSDQNIQYF
V gene: TRBV7-2
J gene: TRBJ2-4

CDR3 protein: CASSLRRTADTQYF
V gene: TRBV7-3
J gene: TRBJ2-3

CDR3 protein: CASSRTETQYF
V gene: TRBV7-2
J gene: TRBJ2-5

CDR3 protein: CASSRGGDTEAFF
V gene: TRBV11-2
J gene: TRBJ1-1

CDR3 protein: CASSQQTGDQPQHF
V gene: TRBV4-3
J gene: TRBJ1-5

CDR3 protein: CASSQRPGRILATNEKLFF
V gene: TRBV3-1
J gene: TRBJ1-4

CDR3 protein: CASTRGAGNQPQHF
V gene: TRBV12-3/TRBV12-4
J gene: TRBJ1-5

CDR3 protein: CASSHRVEETQYF
V gene: TRBV3-1
J gene: TRBJ2-5

CDR3 protein: CATRVAGVNTGELFF
V gene: TRBV5-4
J gene: TRBJ2-2

CDR3 protein: CASSRAPGLLTDTQYF
V gene: TRBV6-5
J gene: TRBJ2-3

CDR3 protein: CASSPTSGGRETQYF
V gene: TRBV21-1
J gene: TRBJ2-5

CDR3 protein: CASTFTSSRGTGELFF
V gene: TRBV5-1
J gene: TRBJ2-2

CDR3 protein: CASSFDRVTQYF
V gene: TRBV5-6
J gene: TRBJ2-5

CDR3 protein: CASSEGAFF
V gene: TRBV27
J gene: TRBJ1-1

CDR3 protein: CASRTGPNEKLFF
V gene: TRBV6-6
J gene: TRBJ1-4